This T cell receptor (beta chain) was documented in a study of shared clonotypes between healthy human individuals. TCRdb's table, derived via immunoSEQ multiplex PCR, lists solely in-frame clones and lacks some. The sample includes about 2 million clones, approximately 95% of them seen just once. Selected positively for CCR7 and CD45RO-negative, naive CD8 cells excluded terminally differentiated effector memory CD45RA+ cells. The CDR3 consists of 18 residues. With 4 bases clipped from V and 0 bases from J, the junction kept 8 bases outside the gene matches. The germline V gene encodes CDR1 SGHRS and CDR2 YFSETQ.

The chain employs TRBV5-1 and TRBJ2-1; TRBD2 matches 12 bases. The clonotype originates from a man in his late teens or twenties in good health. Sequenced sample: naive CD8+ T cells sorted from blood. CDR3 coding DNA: TGCGCCAGCAGCCCGGTAAGGACTAGCGGGATCTCCTACAATGAGCAGTTCTTC. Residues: CASSPVRTSGISYNEQFF.